This T cell receptor beta chain was observed in a study of blood T cell repertoires in COVID-19. Overall study context: Samples representing acute and convalescent COVID-19 were sourced from the United States, Italy and Spain. From T cells, B-cell-depleted T cells, or PBMCs came the material, which was cDNA or gDNA.

Authors' processing steps: Reference gene primer amplification in the assay estimated nucleated cell counts. The protocol was immunoSEQ multiplex PCR, while the TCRdb copy is restricted to in-frame clones and leaves out a portion. V and J calls and clone size follow that table, whereas D and trimming were derived from the DNA. The sample gives tens of thousands of clones, about 86% of which show up once; 13% to 15% is in the top ten. The CDR3 is made up of 15 amino acids. J lost 10 bases, V lost 0 bases, and 11 bases had no gene match. CDR1 is MNHEY and CDR2 is SVGAGI in the germline V gene. Sequenced sample: peripheral blood. The TCR comes from a human donor in a cohort sampled during active COVID-19. This rearrangement joins TRBV6-5 to TRBJ1-1, with 7 bases fitting TRBD1. CDR3 region: CASSYSGTARGGAFF. In DNA form, the CDR3 reads TGTGCCAGCAGTTACTCGGGGACAGCTCGTGGAGGAGCTTTCTTT.